This passage covers 27 T cell receptor beta chains from one sample sequenced in a study of blood T cell repertoires in COVID-19. Profiled with immunoSEQ multiplex PCR; TCRdb holds only in-frame clones, not every one. The sample lists 350,000 to 400,000 clones; 88% were seen once. The specimen sequenced was PBMCs or T cells enriched from blood (not recorded which). These receptors all stem from a woman between 18 and 30 years old who had recovered from COVID-19.

CDR3 coding DNA: TGTGCCAGTAGTCCACAGGGAAGTATCGGACAGCCCCAGCATTTT. It specifies CASSPQGSIGQPQHF. The chain carries TRBV19 and TRBJ1-5, with TRBD1 as a possible D gene (6 bases). CDR1 is LNHDA and CDR2 is SQIVND in the germline V gene (reference sequence). This CDR3 has 15 residues. V lost 5 bases, J lost 7 bases, and 18 bases lay in between.

This rearrangement joins TRBV19 to TRBJ2-1, with D perhaps matching TRBD1 (5 bases). V lost 3 bases and J lost 4, with 7 bases in between. The CDR3 is 13 amino acids. Germline V gene data show CDR1 as LNHDA and CDR2 as SQIVND (reference sequence). For the CDR3, the DNA is TGTGCCAGTAGTATCGGACATTACAATGAGCAGTTCTTC. Translating it yields CASSIGHYNEQFF.

The V call is TRBV11-2, the J call TRBJ2-5; 8 positions match TRBD2. The CDR3 has 16 residues. Germline-derived CDR1 and CDR2 are SGHAT and FQNNGV. The J segment lost 5 bases and the V segment lost 5 bases, leaving 13 bases of the junction unmatched. DNA for the CDR3: TGTGCCAGCAGCATGCTACGGGGCGGGGGGACGGAGACCCAGTACTTC. Translating gives CASSMLRGGGTETQYF.

The V gene is TRBV28, the J gene TRBJ2-1, with 9 nucleotides matching TRBD1. V was pared by 5 bases and J by 5 bases, with 7 bases of the junction left unmatched. The CDR3 extends over 15 amino acids. Germline CDR1 and CDR2: MDHEN and SYDVKM. The CDR3 protein is CASSTPGQGNNEQFF. The DNA for the CDR3 is TGTGCCAGCAGTACACCGGGACAGGGAAACAATGAGCAGTTCTTC.

J is TRBJ2-3 and V is TRBV5-1, with TRBD1 matching over 7 bases. From germline, CDR1 is SGHRS and CDR2 YFSETQ. The CDR3 is 15 residues long. After removal of 0 bases from V and 3 bases from J, the junction contained 4 bases not matched to a gene. The CDR3 here is CASSLVGQTTDTQYF. The CDR3 DNA follows: TGCGCCAGCAGCTTGGTGGGACAGACTACAGATACGCAGTATTTT. The entire variable domain, with the rest obtained from reference TRBV5-1 and TRBJ2-3, is as follows: KAGVTQTPRYLIKTRGQQVTLSCSPISGHRSVSWYQQTPGQGLQFLFEYFSETQRNKGNFPGRFSGRQFSNSRSEMNVSTLELGDSALYLCASSLVGQTTDTQYFGPGTRLTVL.

This chain joins TRBV7-2 and TRBJ1-3; 7 bases align to TRBD1. CDR1 is SGHTA, CDR2 FQGNSA, per germline. Losses at the gene ends were 1 base for V and 9 bases for J; bases not matched to a gene: 6. The CDR3 is made up of 14 amino acids. CDR3 sequence: CASSLDPTGTTIYF. The CDR3 DNA sequence: TGTGCCAGCAGCTTAGACCCGACAGGGACCACCATATATTTT.

J is TRBJ1-2 and V is TRBV6-5, with a weak D call TRBD1 (5 bases). The germline V gene has CDR1 MNHEY and CDR2 SVGAGI. Deletions cut 6 bases from V and 7 bases from J, with 21 bases between. CDR3 size: 15 residues. The CDR3 reads CASRIGAKITGGYTF. CDR3 in DNA: TGTGCCAGCAGGATAGGGGCTAAAATAACTGGTGGCTACACCTTC.

The chain is built from TRBV12-5 and TRBJ2-3; 13 nucleotides align to TRBD2. The CDR3 sequence is 16 residues long. From germline, CDR1 is LGHNT and CDR2 FRNRAP. J lost 4 bases, V lost 6 bases, and 7 bases had no gene match. CDR3: CASGPGLAGIADTQYF. Here the CDR3 DNA reads TGTGCTAGTGGGCCGGGACTAGCGGGGATAGCAGATACGCAGTATTTT.

The chain links TRBV29-1 to TRBJ2-2; 7 bases line up with TRBD1. V shed 7 bases, J shed 4 bases, and the junction held 6 bases outside the gene matches. In germline, CDR1 is SQVTM, CDR2 ANQGSEA. The length of the CDR3 is 13 residues. CDR3 loop: CSADRAGTGELFF. The CDR3 nucleotides are TGCAGCGCAGACAGGGCCGGCACCGGGGAGCTGTTTTTT.

As concerns this clone: This specimen includes other DNA sequences encoding the same CDR3. This chain connects TRBV19 to TRBJ1-5; 7 bases align to TRBD1. Germline CDR1 LNHDA, CDR2 SQIVND (reference sequence). This CDR3 comprises 12 residues. V was pared by 8 bases and J by 6 bases, with 4 bases of the junction left unmatched. The CDR3 reads CASRQGSQPQHF. CDR3 DNA sequence: TGTGCCAGTCGACAGGGAAGTCAGCCCCAGCATTTT.

This chain connects TRBV4-1 to TRBJ2-7; 7 bases line up with TRBD2. Per the germline V gene, CDR1 is MGHRA and CDR2 is YSYEKL. The CDR3 runs to 15 residues. V dropped 6 bases and J dropped 2; count of bases not matched to a gene: 10. The CDR3 DNA reads as TGCGCCAGCAGACCCAGACTAGCAAGAACCTACGAGCAGTACTTC. Encoded protein: CASRPRLARTYEQYF.

This clone has a handful of counts. The CDR3 loop is CASSGHDSYEQYF. CDR3 nucleotides: TGTGCCAGCAGCGGACACGACTCCTACGAGCAGTACTTC. The V gene is TRBV6-5, the J gene TRBJ2-7; a possible D gene is TRBD1 (5 bases). This CDR3 contains 13 residues. Trimming took off 6 bases at V and 0 bases at J, with 9 bases between the two ends. The germline V gene has CDR1 MNHEY and CDR2 SVGAGI.

The V call is TRBV18, the J call TRBJ2-1; 7 bases fit TRBD1. The germline CDR1 and CDR2 sequences are KGHSH and LQKENI. With 4 bases clipped from V and 5 bases from J, the junction kept 8 bases outside the gene matches. The CDR3 is made up of 15 amino acids. The DNA for the CDR3 is TGTGCCAGCTCACTTCAGGGGGTCCAAAACAATGAGCAGTTCTTC. Its translation: CASSLQGVQNNEQFF.

The chain is built from TRBV6-5 and TRBJ1-1; TRBD1 matches 10 bases. The CDR3 loop spans 13 amino acids. J gave up 5 bases and V 8 bases, and 5 bases lay outside the gene matches. Germline CDR1 is MNHEY and CDR2 is SVGAGI. CDR3 sequence (DNA): TGTGCCAGCGGGGACAGGGGTGAGACTGAAGCTTTCTTT. This encodes CASGDRGETEAFF.

The chain links TRBV19 to TRBJ2-3; D ambiguous. V lost 3 bases to trimming and J lost 6 bases, with 7 bases between them. Germline CDR1 and CDR2: LNHDA and SQIVND (reference sequence). CDR3 length: 12 amino acids. The CDR3 loop reads CASSIYWDTQYF. The CDR3 DNA follows: TGTGCCAGTAGTATTTACTGGGATACGCAGTATTTT.

The chain is built from TRBV12-3 or TRBV12-4 and TRBJ2-2; D perhaps matches TRBD1 (6 bases). With 6 bases removed from V and 6 bases from J, the gap between germline ends came to 11 bases. The CDR3 totals 13 residues. In nucleotides, the CDR3 is TGTGCCAGCAGGCTAAGGACAGCCGGGGAGCTGTTTTTT. It specifies CASRLRTAGELFF.

The chain combines TRBV14 with TRBJ1-1, with D perhaps matching TRBD1 (5 bases). From germline, CDR1 is SGHDN and CDR2 FVKESK. Trimming pared 4 bases from V and 1 base from J, leaving 7 bases between. This CDR3 is 13 amino acids long. The CDR3 here is CASSRGRNTEAFF. The CDR3 coding sequence is TGTGCCAGCAGCCGGGGCCGGAACACTGAAGCTTTCTTT.

The table lists this clone with a count of one. The chain links TRBV18 to TRBJ1-6, with 8 nucleotides matching TRBD1. This CDR3 region has 13 residues. Germline CDR1 reads KGHSH; CDR2 reads LQKENI. V lost 6 bases to trimming and J lost 10 bases; unmatched junction nucleotides: 5. The CDR3 region is CASSDRGLSPLHF. The CDR3 bases are TGTGCCAGCTCCGACAGGGGCCTGTCACCCCTCCACTTT.

The chain joins TRBV7-9 to TRBJ1-1; D is unclear. The CDR3 runs to 14 residues. Germline V gene data show CDR1 as SEHNR and CDR2 as FQNEAQ (reference sequence). Trimming left V 1 base short and J 1 base short, with 7 bases between. CDR3 region: CASSLDTTNTEAFF. CDR3 DNA sequence: TGTGCCAGCAGCTTAGACACCACGAACACTGAAGCTTTCTTT.

The chain combines TRBV11-3 with TRBJ2-7; 8 nucleotides match TRBD1. Germline V CDR1 and CDR2: SGHNT, YENEEA. J lost 3 bases, V lost 5 bases, and 6 bases had no gene match. This CDR3 has 14 amino acids. CDR3 coding DNA: TGTGCCAGCAGCAATGGACAGGGTCACTACGAGCAGTACTTC. It is translated as CASSNGQGHYEQYF.

The J gene is TRBJ1-2, the V gene TRBV4-1; the D is unclear. CDR3 size: 15 residues. The germline gives CDR1 MGHRA, CDR2 YSYEKL. Trimming removed 3 bases from V and 5 bases from J, with 16 bases in between. Here the CDR3 DNA reads TGCGCCAGCAGCCAGGAACCCGGGATTTTTTATGGCTACACCTTC. Its translation: CASSQEPGIFYGYTF.

This rearrangement joins TRBV28 to TRBJ1-1; D is ambiguous. The CDR3 runs 15 residues. Looked up from germline, CDR1 is MDHEN and CDR2 is SYDVKM. Trimming pared 6 bases from V and 6 bases from J, leaving 20 bases between. For the CDR3, the DNA is TGTGCCAGCAGGCCGGGGTTACTAAACGAGGCTGAAGCTTTCTTT. It translates to CASRPGLLNEAEAFF.

The J gene is TRBJ1-2, the V gene TRBV9, with D possibly being TRBD1 (6 bases). Per germline, CDR1 SGDLS and CDR2 YYNGEE. The CDR3 sequence is 15 residues long. V was shortened by 3 bases and J by 4 bases, with 16 bases between the two germline ends. The CDR3 region has the DNA TGTGCCAGCAGCGCCCGGGGGGGGGCGGGCTATGGCTACACCTTC. Translating gives CASSARGGAGYGYTF.

This clone has only one observation. This chain connects TRBV6-6 to TRBJ2-1; D gene uncertain. Germline-derived CDR1 and CDR2 are MNHNY and SVGAGI (reference sequence). Trimming took off 5 bases at V and 7 bases at J, with 6 bases between the two ends. The CDR3 contains 11 residues. The CDR3 reads CASSPQNEQFF. Written as DNA, the CDR3 is TGTGCCAGCAGTCCGCAGAATGAGCAGTTCTTC.

The V and J genes are TRBV7-9 and TRBJ2-1; D remains ambiguous. Germline V CDR1 and CDR2: SEHNR, FQNEAQ (reference sequence). The V end was cut by 5 bases, the J end by 3 bases, with 17 bases between. The CDR3 contains 16 residues. In nucleotides, the CDR3 is TGTGCCAGCAGCCCCCGGGTCTCGGCGAACTACAATGAGCAGTTCTTC. It codes for CASSPRVSANYNEQFF.

The J gene is TRBJ2-7, the V gene TRBV5-6, with 11 bases matching TRBD1. CDR1 and CDR2 from the germline V gene are SGHDT and YYEEEE. Losses at the gene ends were 4 bases for V and 7 bases for J; bases not matched to a gene: 7. There are 14 residues in the CDR3. The CDR3 DNA reads TGTGCCAGCAGCCTAGGACAGGGGGCTAAAGAGCAGTACTTC. It codes for CASSLGQGAKEQYF.

The chain couples TRBV3-1 (or the pseudogene TRBV3-2) to TRBJ1-3; no definite D call. Germline V lookup: CDR1 LGHDT, CDR2 YNNKEL (reference sequence). V dropped 5 bases and J dropped 4 bases, with 21 bases sitting between them. The CDR3 is 17 residues long. CDR3 DNA: TGTGCCAGCAGCTCAGTCGGGTCGCCCCTACTGGGAAACACCATATATTTT. Protein: CASSSVGSPLLGNTIYF.